This is a list of T cell receptor beta chains from one sample in a study of Ad26.COV2.S vaccination and SARS-CoV-2 variants. Sequenced by immunoSEQ multiplex PCR; TCRdb stores in-frame clones only, minus some. The table lists about 350,000 clones, under 95% of them singletons. Sequenced material: peripheral blood, taken after recovery from COVID-19. The receptors were sampled from a human donor who had recovered from COVID-19. CDR3s include the opening cysteine and the closing phenylalanine or tryptophan. Fields, in order: clone size, V gene, J gene, D gene, CDR3 DNA, CDR3 protein. D genes are given only for firm matches. The size entry is marked missing in some rows and otherwise reads once, few, many or a size class.

>NA|TRBV3-1/TRBV3-2|TRBJ1-2|NA
TGTGCCAGCAGCAGTAACTATGGCTACACCTTC
CASSSNYGYTF
>NA|TRBV7-2|TRBJ2-5|NA
TGTGCCAGCAGCTTAGGAGGGCTGTATCAGACCCAGTACTTC
CASSLGGLYQTQYF
>NA|TRBV6-5|TRBJ1-2|NA
TGTGCCAGCACTGGACACAACTATGGCTACACCTTC
CASTGHNYGYTF
>NA|TRBV7-9|TRBJ1-2|NA
TGTGCCAGCAGCTTACAGGAATCTGGTGGCTACACCTTC
CASSLQESGGYTF
>NA|TRBV4-1|TRBJ2-2|NA
TGCGCCAGCAGCCAGAAAGGACAGCAGAACACCGGGGAGCTGTTTTTT
CASSQKGQQNTGELFF
>NA|TRBV14|TRBJ2-3|NA
TGTGCCAGCAGCCAAGTCAGGGGCACAGATACGCAGTATTTT
CASSQVRGTDTQYF
>NA|TRBV5-1|TRBJ1-1|NA
TGCGCCAGCAGCTTGGGACAAATGAACACTGAAGCTTTCTTT
CASSLGQMNTEAFF
>NA|TRBV6-1|TRBJ2-5|TRBD2
TGTGCCAGCAGTGAAGGGGACTATCCTCGAGAGACCCAGTACTTC
CASSEGDYPRETQYF
>NA|TRBV2|TRBJ1-4|NA
TGTGCCAGCAGTGATCCCCGGGGTAATGAAAAACTGTTTTTT
CASSDPRGNEKLFF
>NA|TRBV19|TRBJ2-1|NA
TGTGCCACCTTCTCGAGGGGGTCCTACAATGAGCAGTTCTTC
CATFSRGSYNEQFF
>once|TRBV7-2|TRBJ2-3|TRBD2
TGTGCCAGCAGCCTACTATCTAGCGGACCCACAGATACGCAGTATTTT
CASSLLSSGPTDTQYF
>NA|TRBV18|TRBJ1-5|TRBD1
TGTGCCAGCTCACCATCGGGACAGGCGAGCAATCAGCCCCAGCATTTT
CASSPSGQASNQPQHF
>NA|TRBV7-9|TRBJ1-1|NA
TGTGCCAGCAGCTTTCCAGGCAGGGAGAACACTGAAGCTTTCTTT
CASSFPGRENTEAFF
>few|TRBV12-3/TRBV12-4|TRBJ2-2|NA
TGTGCCAGCAGTTACGCGAACACCGGGGAGCTGTTTTTT
CASSYANTGELFF
>NA|TRBV21-1|TRBJ1-1|NA
TGTGCCAGCAGCAAAGCACCCCTCAACACTGAAGCTTTCTTT
CASSKAPLNTEAFF
>NA|TRBV27|TRBJ2-5|NA
TGTGCCAGCAGCCCAGAGACTAGTCGAGAGACCCAGTACTTC
CASSPETSRETQYF
>once|TRBV27|TRBJ2-2|TRBD2
TGTGCCAGCAGCGACTCTCAGCGGGGGAACACCGGGGAGCTGTTTTTT
CASSDSQRGNTGELFF
>NA|TRBV13|TRBJ2-5|NA
TGTGCCAGCAGGACAGGAACGGGGGAGACCCAGTACTTC
CASRTGTGETQYF
>NA|TRBV21-1|TRBJ1-4|NA
TGTGCCAGAGGGGAATCAACTAATGAAAAACTGTTTTTT
CARGESTNEKLFF
>NA|TRBV5-8|TRBJ1-1|NA
TGTGCCAGCAGCTCCAATACCGGGACAAACACTGAAGCTTTCTTT
CASSSNTGTNTEAFF
>NA|TRBV5-1|TRBJ2-1|TRBD1
TGCGCCAGCAGCCTGAACCCACCCGGGACAGGGCTCAATGAGCAGTTCTTC
CASSLNPPGTGLNEQFF
>NA|TRBV29-1|TRBJ1-1|NA
TGCAGCGTGAAGAACACTGAAGCTTTCTTT
CSVKNTEAFF
>once|TRBV6-5|TRBJ2-5|NA
TGTGCCAGTAGGGACTGGATCCAAGAGACCCAGTACTTC
CASRDWIQETQYF
>NA|TRBV24-1|TRBJ2-1|NA
TGTGCCACCAGTGAGCCCGTTATGAATGAGCAGTTCTTC
CATSEPVMNEQFF
>NA|TRBV7-9|TRBJ1-2|NA
TGTGCCAGCGCACAGGGAACCTATGGCTACACCTTC
CASAQGTYGYTF
>NA|TRBV19|TRBJ2-5|NA
TGTGCCACCAGCGTTGGGGGTGGACAGACCCAGTACTTC
CATSVGGGQTQYF
>NA|TRBV12-3/TRBV12-4|TRBJ1-1|TRBD1
TGTGCCAGCAAGGGGGCCTCTGAAGCTTTCTTT
CASKGASEAFF
>NA|TRBV21-1|TRBJ2-7|NA
TGTGCCAGCAGCAAAGCGTGTGGGGATCGGGTCTCCTACGAGCAGTACTTC
CASSKACGDRVSYEQYF
>NA|TRBV7-8|TRBJ2-1|TRBD2
TGTGCCAGCAGCTCGGGACTAGCGGGGGGGGAAGAGCAGTTCTTC
CASSSGLAGGEEQFF
>NA|TRBV5-1|TRBJ1-1|NA
TGCGCCAGCAGCTTGGACACCGGGGGTAGCACTGAAGCTTTCTTT
CASSLDTGGSTEAFF